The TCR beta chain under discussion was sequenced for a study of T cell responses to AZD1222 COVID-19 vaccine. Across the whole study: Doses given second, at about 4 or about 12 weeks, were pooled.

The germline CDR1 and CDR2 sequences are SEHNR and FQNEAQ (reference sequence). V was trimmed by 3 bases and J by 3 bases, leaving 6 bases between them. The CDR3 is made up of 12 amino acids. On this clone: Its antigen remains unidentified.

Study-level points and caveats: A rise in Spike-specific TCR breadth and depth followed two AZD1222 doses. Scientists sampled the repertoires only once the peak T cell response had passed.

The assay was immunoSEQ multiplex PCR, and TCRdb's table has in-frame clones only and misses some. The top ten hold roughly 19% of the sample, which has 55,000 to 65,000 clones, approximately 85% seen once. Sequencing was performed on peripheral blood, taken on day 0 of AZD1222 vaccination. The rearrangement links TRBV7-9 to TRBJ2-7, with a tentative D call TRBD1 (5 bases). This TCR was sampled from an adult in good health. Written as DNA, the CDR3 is TGTGCCAGCAGCTTGACAGTCTACGAGCAGTACTTC. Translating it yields CASSLTVYEQYF.